The 22 T cell receptor beta chains below were found in one sample sequenced in a study of cytomegalovirus exposure and HLA in healthy donors. Some clones are missing from TCRdb's copy, which holds only in-frame ones; the method was immunoSEQ multiplex PCR. The sample lists 250,000 to 300,000 clones, 90% occurring once. Sequencing was performed on PBMCs. Every receptor here comes from a woman aged 18 to 35 in good health and CMV-seronegative.

This clone was counted once. The gene calls are TRBV28 and TRBJ1-1; D remains unclear. The CDR3 spans 13 residues. V was trimmed by 2 bases and J by 4 bases, leaving 8 bases between them. Germline CDR1 is MDHEN and CDR2 is SYDVKM. The CDR3 DNA reads TGTGCCAGCAGTTTAGACATCGGCACTGAAGCTTTCTTT. Encoded protein: CASSLDIGTEAFF.

The chain recombines TRBV28 with TRBJ1-1; D possibly corresponds to TRBD1 (6 bases). V lost 6 bases and J 7 bases, leaving 12 bases between the germline ends. From germline, CDR1 is MDHEN and CDR2 SYDVKM. The CDR3 spans 12 residues. CDR3 bases: TGTGCCAGCAGCCTACAGGGCTATGAAGCTTTCTTT. Translating it yields CASSLQGYEAFF.

The gene calls are TRBV7-9 and TRBJ1-5; the match to TRBD1 covers 9 bases. This CDR3 is 18 amino acids long. V was pared by 5 bases and J by 4 bases, with 15 bases of the junction left unmatched. The germline V gene has CDR1 SEHNR and CDR2 FQNEAQ (reference sequence). The CDR3 loop is CASSPGQGLAPPNQPQHF. CDR3 nucleotides: TGTGCCAGCAGCCCCGGACAGGGGCTCGCTCCTCCTAATCAGCCCCAGCATTTT.

The chain recombines TRBV7-6 with TRBJ2-1; 7 positions match TRBD2. The CDR3 runs to 15 residues. The trim removed 1 base at V and 1 base at J, leaving 1 base unmatched. CDR1 and CDR2 from the germline V gene are SGHVS and FNYEAQ. This chain's CDR3 is CASSLGGGSYNEQFF. CDR3 DNA sequence: TGTGCCAGCAGCTTAGGCGGGGGTTCCTACAATGAGCAGTTCTTC.

The genes are TRBV4-3 and TRBJ2-7, with 12 bases matching TRBD2. The ends lost 5 bases at V and 5 bases at J; junction bases unmatched: 7. This CDR3 is built from 15 residues. CDR1 is LGHNA and CDR2 is YSLEER in the germline V gene. CDR3 loop: CASSSRLAGADEQYF. The CDR3 region has the DNA TGCGCCAGCAGCTCGCGACTAGCGGGGGCGGACGAGCAGTACTTC.

This chain uses TRBV15 with TRBJ1-2; TRBD1 matches at 8 bases. CDR1 is LNHNV, CDR2 YYDKDF, per germline (reference sequence). V lost 0 bases, J lost 4 bases, and 4 bases stayed unmatched. The CDR3 is 15 amino acids. The CDR3 spells CATSRDGTGPYGYTF. The CDR3 coding sequence is TGTGCCACCAGCAGAGACGGGACAGGTCCCTATGGCTACACCTTC.

The gene calls are TRBV18 and TRBJ1-5, with a possible D match to TRBD1 (6 bases). Germline-derived CDR1 and CDR2 are KGHSH and LQKENI. This CDR3 contains 15 residues. The V end was cut by 3 bases, the J end by 0 bases, with 9 bases between. The CDR3 spells CASSPQGGSNQPQHF. CDR3 in DNA: TGTGCCAGCTCACCCCAAGGGGGTAGCAATCAGCCCCAGCATTTT.

In its sample, this clone was seen a few times. The chain employs TRBV7-2 and TRBJ1-6; 7 bases line up with TRBD1. Per the germline V gene, CDR1 is SGHTA and CDR2 is FQGNSA. The V gene end was trimmed by 0 bases and the J gene end by 7 bases; junction bases not matched to a gene: 6. The CDR3 sequence is 16 residues long. The CDR3 nucleotides read TGTGCCAGCAGCTTAGCGCGGGGCAGGGGGAATTCACCCCTCCACTTT. It is translated as CASSLARGRGNSPLHF. The whole variable domain, remainder taken from reference TRBV7-2 and TRBJ1-6, is GAGVSQSPSNKVTEKGKDVELRCDPISGHTALYWYRQSLGQGLEFLIYFQGNSAPDKSGLPSDRFSAERTGGSVSTLTIQRTQQEDSAVYLCASSLARGRGNSPLHFGNGTRLTVT.

The rearrangement uses TRBV9 and TRBJ2-7; D perhaps matches TRBD2 (6 bases). From germline, CDR1 is SGDLS and CDR2 YYNGEE. Between the trimmed V and J ends, which lost 0 bases and 4 bases, there was a span of 23 bases. The CDR3 runs 18 residues. The CDR3 spells CASSVEGGSGARGYEQYF. The CDR3 DNA is TGTGCCAGCAGCGTAGAGGGAGGTAGTGGGGCGAGGGGATACGAGCAGTACTTC.

The V call is TRBV30, the J call TRBJ1-5; 8 bases match TRBD1. Germline-derived CDR1 and CDR2 are GTSNPN and SVGIG (reference sequence). Trimming took 3 bases from V and 3 from J; bases not matched to a gene: 4. This CDR3 comprises 14 residues. CDR3 nucleotides: TGTGCCTGGAGCGGACAGGGAGTCAATCAGCCCCAGCATTTT. It codes for CAWSGQGVNQPQHF.

The rearrangement joins TRBV25-1 to TRBJ1-1, with 8 bases aligning to TRBD1. Germline CDR1 and CDR2: MGHDK and SYGVNS. The J segment lost 5 bases and the V segment lost 6 bases, leaving 8 bases of the junction unmatched. CDR3 length: 14 residues. The DNA of the CDR3 is TGTGCCAGCAGCGGACAGGGAGAGGGGACTGAAGCTTTCTTT. Translated: CASSGQGEGTEAFF.

The gene calls are TRBV18 and TRBJ1-2, with 7 bases fitting TRBD1. The CDR3 sequence is 17 residues long. V dropped 6 bases and J dropped 0; count of bases not matched to a gene: 13. From germline, CDR1 is KGHSH and CDR2 LQKENI. The CDR3 loop is CASSHPGQRSPNYGYTF. Here the CDR3 DNA reads TGTGCCAGCTCGCATCCGGGACAGAGGAGCCCTAACTATGGCTACACCTTC.

The J gene is TRBJ1-1, the V gene TRBV7-3, with 7 bases fitting TRBD1. With V trimmed by 9 bases and J by 2 bases, 6 bases remained unmatched. CDR3 length: 13 residues. Germline V gene lookup returns CDR1 SGHTA and CDR2 FQGTGA. CDR3 DNA: TGTGCCAGTGCGAGGGGGCAAAACACTGAAGCTTTCTTT. It codes for CASARGQNTEAFF.

The chain is built from TRBV10-1 and TRBJ2-7; D unclear. Germline V lookup: CDR1 WNHNN, CDR2 SYGVQD (reference sequence). Trimming took off 8 bases at V and 2 bases at J, with 31 bases between the two ends. The CDR3 sequence is 19 residues long. The CDR3 sequence is CASSAEASNGRSRTYEQYV. The DNA of the CDR3 is TGCGCCAGCTCAGCAGAGGCGTCGAACGGTCGCTCGAGAACCTACGAGCAGTACGTC.

The V call is TRBV5-1, the J call TRBJ1-1, with 7 bases matching TRBD1. This CDR3 spans 16 amino acids. The V and J ends lost 3 bases and 0 bases, in that order; junction bases with no gene match: 8. The germline V gene encodes CDR1 SGHRS and CDR2 YFSETQ. The CDR3 loop reads CASSYKTGVVNTEAFF. The CDR3 DNA is TGCGCCAGCAGCTACAAAACAGGGGTAGTGAACACTGAAGCTTTCTTT.

The genes are TRBV2 and TRBJ1-5; 10 bases align to TRBD1. Losses at the gene ends were 4 bases for V and 5 bases for J; bases not matched to a gene: 8. Germline CDR1 SNHLY, CDR2 FYNNEI. CDR3 length: 16 residues. The CDR3 region is CASSVGTGVWDQPQHF. For the CDR3, the DNA is TGTGCCAGCAGTGTAGGGACAGGGGTCTGGGATCAGCCCCAGCATTTT. Full variable domain (outside the CDR3, taken from reference TRBV2 and TRBJ1-5): EPEVTQTPSHQVTQMGQEVILRCVPISNHLYFYWYRQILGQKVEFLVSFYNNEISEKSEIFDDQFSVERPDGSNFTLKIRSTKLEDSAMYFCASSVGTGVWDQPQHFGDGTRLSIL.

The V and J genes are TRBV25-1 and TRBJ2-5, with 8 bases lining up with TRBD1. The CDR3 has 16 amino acids. V lost 5 bases to trimming and J lost 5 bases; unmatched junction nucleotides: 13. Germline V gives CDR1 MGHDK, CDR2 SYGVNS. The CDR3 sequence is CASSPMAGGNFETQYF. The DNA of the CDR3 is TGTGCCAGCAGTCCGATGGCAGGGGGCAATTTCGAGACCCAGTACTTC.

The genes are TRBV6-5 and TRBJ2-1; the D gene is possibly TRBD1 (7 bases). CDR1 is MNHEY and CDR2 is SVGAGI in the germline V gene. The V gene lost 5 bases and the J gene lost 10 bases, with 9 bases spanning the gap. The length of the CDR3 is 11 residues. CDR3 sequence reads: CASSPGGEQFF. In DNA, the CDR3 is TGTGCCAGCAGTCCAGGGGGGGAGCAGTTCTTC.

The rearrangement links TRBV6-4 to TRBJ2-1, with TRBD2 matching over 14 bases. J was trimmed by 10 bases and V by 6 bases; bases with no gene match: 8. The CDR3 extends over 15 amino acids. Germline V gene data show CDR1 as MRHNA and CDR2 as SNTAGT. As DNA, the CDR3 is TGTGCCAGCAGAAGACTAGCGGGGGGGCCAGGGGAGCAGTTCTTC. This codes for CASRRLAGGPGEQFF.

The genes are TRBV4-1 and TRBJ1-4; tentative D call: TRBD1 (5 bases). This CDR3 is built from 13 residues. Trimming left V 4 bases short and J 8 bases short, with 11 bases between. Germline loops: CDR1 MGHRA, CDR2 YSYEKL. CDR3 sequence (DNA): TGCGCCAGCAGCCGGCAGGGTTCAGAAAAACTGTTTTTT. Translating it yields CASSRQGSEKLFF.

The J gene is TRBJ2-7, the V gene TRBV6-1, with 10 bases lining up with TRBD1. Trimming cost V 11 bases and J 4 bases; bases outside gene matches: 8. This CDR3 spans 13 amino acids. Germline CDR1 and CDR2: MNHNS and SASEGT. The CDR3 sequence: CAGSGTGVYEQYF. CDR3 in DNA: TGTGCCGGGTCCGGGACAGGGGTGTACGAGCAGTACTTC.

This clone occurred once. The V call is TRBV4-3, the J call TRBJ1-1; maybe TRBD1 (6 bases). V lost 2 bases, J lost 3 bases, and 13 bases lay in between. The CDR3 extends over 15 amino acids. Germline V gene lookup returns CDR1 LGHNA and CDR2 YSLEER. The CDR3 sequence is CASSQKSTGYTEAFF. The CDR3 DNA is TGCGCCAGCAGCCAAAAATCCACAGGGTACACTGAAGCTTTCTTT.